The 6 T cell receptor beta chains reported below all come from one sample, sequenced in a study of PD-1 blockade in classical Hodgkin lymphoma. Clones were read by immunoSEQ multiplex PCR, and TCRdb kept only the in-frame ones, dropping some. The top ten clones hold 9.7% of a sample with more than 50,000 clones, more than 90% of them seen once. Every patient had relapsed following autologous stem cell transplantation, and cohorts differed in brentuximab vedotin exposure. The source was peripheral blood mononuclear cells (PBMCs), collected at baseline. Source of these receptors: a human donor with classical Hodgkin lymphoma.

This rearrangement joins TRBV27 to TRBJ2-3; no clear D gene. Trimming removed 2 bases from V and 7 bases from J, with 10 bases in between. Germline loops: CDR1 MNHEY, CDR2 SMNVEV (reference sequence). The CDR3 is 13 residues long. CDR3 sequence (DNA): TGTGCCAGCAGTTTAAAGGACGGTCATACGCAGTATTTT. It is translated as CASSLKDGHTQYF.

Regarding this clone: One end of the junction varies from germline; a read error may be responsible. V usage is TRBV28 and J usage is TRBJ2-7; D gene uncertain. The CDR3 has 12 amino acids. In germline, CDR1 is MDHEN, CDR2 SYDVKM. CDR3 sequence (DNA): TGTGTCAGCATTTCATCCAGGTACGAGCAGTACTTC. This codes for CVSISSRYEQYF.

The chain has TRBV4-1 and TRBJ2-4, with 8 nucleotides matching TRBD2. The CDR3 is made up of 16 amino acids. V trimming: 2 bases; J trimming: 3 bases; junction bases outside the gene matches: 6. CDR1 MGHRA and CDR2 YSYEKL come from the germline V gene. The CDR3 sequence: CASSQLTSACKNIQYF. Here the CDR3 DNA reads TGCGCCAGCAGCCAACTGACTAGCGCGTGCAAAAACATTCAGTACTTC.

The CDR3 here is CASSSGQGGFSTNEKLFF. CDR3 coding DNA: TGTGCCAGCAGCTCCGGACAGGGCGGCTTTTCAACTAATGAAAAACTGTTTTTT. V is TRBV5-5 and J is TRBJ1-4; TRBD1 aligns across 8 bases. The V and J ends lost 3 bases and 0 bases, in that order; junction bases with no gene match: 10. Germline values: CDR1 SGHKS, CDR2 YYEKEE (reference sequence). The CDR3 is 18 residues long.

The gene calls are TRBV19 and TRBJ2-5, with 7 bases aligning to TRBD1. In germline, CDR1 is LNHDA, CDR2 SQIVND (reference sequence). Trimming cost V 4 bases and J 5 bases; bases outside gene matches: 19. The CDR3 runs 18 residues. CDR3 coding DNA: TGTGCCAGTAGTACAGCCCCCGACAGGGCTCGCTTCTCGGAGACCCAGTACTTC. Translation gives CASSTAPDRARFSETQYF.

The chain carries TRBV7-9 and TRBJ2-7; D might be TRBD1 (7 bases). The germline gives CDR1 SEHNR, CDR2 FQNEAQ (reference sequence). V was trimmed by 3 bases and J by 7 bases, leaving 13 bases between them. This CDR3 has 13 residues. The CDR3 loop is CASSFMQGGEQYF. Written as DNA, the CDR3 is TGTGCCAGCAGCTTTATGCAGGGGGGTGAGCAGTACTTC.